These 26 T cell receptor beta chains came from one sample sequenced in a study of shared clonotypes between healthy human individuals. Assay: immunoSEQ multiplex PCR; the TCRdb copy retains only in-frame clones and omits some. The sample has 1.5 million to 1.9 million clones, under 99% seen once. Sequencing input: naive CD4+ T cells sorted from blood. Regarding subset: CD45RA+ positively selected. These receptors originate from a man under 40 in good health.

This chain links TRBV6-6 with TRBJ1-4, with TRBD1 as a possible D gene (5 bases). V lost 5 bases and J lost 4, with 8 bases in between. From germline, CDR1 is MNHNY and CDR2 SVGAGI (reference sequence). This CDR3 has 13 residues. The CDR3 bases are TGTGCCAGCAGTCGACAGAGTAATGAAAAACTGTTTTTT. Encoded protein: CASSRQSNEKLFF.

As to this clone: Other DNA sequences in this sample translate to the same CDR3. CDR3 in amino acids: CSARVVNEQFF. The CDR3 DNA is TGCAGTGCTAGAGTAGTTAATGAGCAGTTCTTC. This chain links TRBV20-1 with TRBJ2-1, with D hard to call. Germline V gene data show CDR1 as DFQATT and CDR2 as SNEGSKA (reference sequence). The CDR3 runs to 11 residues. Trimming left V 1 base short and J 7 bases short, with 5 bases between.

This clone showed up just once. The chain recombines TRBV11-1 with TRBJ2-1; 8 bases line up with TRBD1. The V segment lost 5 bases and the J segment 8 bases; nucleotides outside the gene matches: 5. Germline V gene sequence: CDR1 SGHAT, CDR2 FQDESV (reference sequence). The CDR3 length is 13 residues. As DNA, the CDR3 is TGTGCCAGCAGCCCAGGACAGGGTTATGAGCAGTTCTTC. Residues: CASSPGQGYEQFF.

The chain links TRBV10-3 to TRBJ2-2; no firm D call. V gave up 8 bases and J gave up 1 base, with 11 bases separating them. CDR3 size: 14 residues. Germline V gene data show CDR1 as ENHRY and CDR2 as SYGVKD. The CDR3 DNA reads TGTGCCATCTCCCCCTCTGGGAACACCGGGGAGCTGTTTTTT. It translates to CAISPSGNTGELFF.

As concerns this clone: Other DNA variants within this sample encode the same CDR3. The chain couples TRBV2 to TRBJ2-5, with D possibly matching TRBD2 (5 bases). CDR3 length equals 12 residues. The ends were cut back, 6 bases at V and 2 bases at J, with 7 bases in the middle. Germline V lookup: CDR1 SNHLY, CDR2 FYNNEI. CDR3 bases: TGTGCCAGCAGCGAGGGTCAAGAGACCCAGTACTTC. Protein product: CASSEGQETQYF.

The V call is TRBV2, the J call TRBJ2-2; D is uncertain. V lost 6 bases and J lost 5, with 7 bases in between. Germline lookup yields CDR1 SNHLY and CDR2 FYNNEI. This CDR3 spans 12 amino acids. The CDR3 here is CASRQSTGELFF. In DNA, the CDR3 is TGTGCCAGCAGACAGTCGACCGGGGAGCTGTTTTTT.

In DNA form, the CDR3 reads TGTGCCAGCAGTGGCCTACCCGGGACTTACAACACAGATACGCAGTATTTT. Translating gives CASSGLPGTYNTDTQYF. This sequence joins TRBV25-1 and TRBJ2-3; the D gene is possibly TRBD2 (6 bases). CDR3 length equals 17 residues. CDR1 is MGHDK, CDR2 SYGVNS, per germline. Trimming took off 4 bases at V and 2 bases at J, with 19 bases between the two ends.

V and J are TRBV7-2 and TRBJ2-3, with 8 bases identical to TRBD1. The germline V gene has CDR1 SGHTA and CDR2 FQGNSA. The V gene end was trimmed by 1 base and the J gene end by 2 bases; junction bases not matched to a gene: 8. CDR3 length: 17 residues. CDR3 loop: CASSLEDRVMVTDTQYF. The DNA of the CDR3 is TGTGCCAGCAGCTTAGAGGACAGGGTGATGGTCACAGATACGCAGTATTTT.

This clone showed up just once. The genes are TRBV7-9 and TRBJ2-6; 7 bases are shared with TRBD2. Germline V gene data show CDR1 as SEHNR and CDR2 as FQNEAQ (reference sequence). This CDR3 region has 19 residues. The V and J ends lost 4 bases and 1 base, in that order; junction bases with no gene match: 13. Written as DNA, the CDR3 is TGTGCCAGCAGCTACCCACGACTAGCAAGCACTTCTGGGGCCAACGTCCTGACTTTC. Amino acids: CASSYPRLASTSGANVLTF.

The CDR3 is CASSLVRTSGRNTGELFF. In DNA, the CDR3 is TGCGCCAGCAGCTTGGTTAGGACTAGCGGGAGGAACACCGGGGAGCTGTTTTTT. This rearrangement joins TRBV5-1 to TRBJ2-2; TRBD2 matches 13 bases. The CDR3 has 18 amino acids. Germline CDR1 reads SGHRS; CDR2 reads YFSETQ. Trimming took 0 bases from V and 1 from J; bases not matched to a gene: 3.

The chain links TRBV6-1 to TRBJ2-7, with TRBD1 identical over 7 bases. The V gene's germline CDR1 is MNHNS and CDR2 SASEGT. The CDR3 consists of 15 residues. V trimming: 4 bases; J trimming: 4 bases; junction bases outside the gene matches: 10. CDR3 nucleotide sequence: TGTGCCAGCAGTGTCGGGGACAGCCGAACTTACGAGCAGTACTTC. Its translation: CASSVGDSRTYEQYF.

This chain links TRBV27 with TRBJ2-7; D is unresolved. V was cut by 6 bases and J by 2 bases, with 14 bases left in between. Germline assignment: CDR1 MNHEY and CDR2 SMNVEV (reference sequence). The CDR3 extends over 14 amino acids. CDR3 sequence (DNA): TGTGCCAGCAGACCGAGCTATGGAACCTACGAGCAGTACTTC. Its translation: CASRPSYGTYEQYF.

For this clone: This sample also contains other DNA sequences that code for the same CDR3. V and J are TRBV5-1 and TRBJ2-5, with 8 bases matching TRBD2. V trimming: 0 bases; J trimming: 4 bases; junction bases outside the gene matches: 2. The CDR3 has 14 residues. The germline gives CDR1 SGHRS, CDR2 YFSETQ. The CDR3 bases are TGCGCCAGCAGCTTGGGGCTAGCGGGAGAGACCCAGTACTTC. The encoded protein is CASSLGLAGETQYF.

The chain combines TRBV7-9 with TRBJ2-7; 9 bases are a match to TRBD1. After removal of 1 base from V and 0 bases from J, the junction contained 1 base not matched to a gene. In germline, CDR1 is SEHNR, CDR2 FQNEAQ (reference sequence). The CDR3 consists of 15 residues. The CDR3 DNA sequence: TGTGCCAGCAGCTTAGGACAGGGGGGCTCCTACGAGCAGTACTTC. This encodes CASSLGQGGSYEQYF.

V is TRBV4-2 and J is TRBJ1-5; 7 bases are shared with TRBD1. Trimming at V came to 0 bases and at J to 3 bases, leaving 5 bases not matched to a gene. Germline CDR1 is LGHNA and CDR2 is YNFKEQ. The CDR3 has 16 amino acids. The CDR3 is CASSQDWQGVNQPQHF. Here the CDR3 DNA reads TGTGCCAGCAGCCAAGACTGGCAGGGGGTCAATCAGCCCCAGCATTTT.

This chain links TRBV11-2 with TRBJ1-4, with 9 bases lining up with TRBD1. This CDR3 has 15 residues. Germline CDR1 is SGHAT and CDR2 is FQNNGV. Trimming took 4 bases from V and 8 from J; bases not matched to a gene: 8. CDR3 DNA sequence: TGTGCCAGCAGCTCGACGACAGGGGGGTACGAAAAACTGTTTTTT. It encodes CASSSTTGGYEKLFF.

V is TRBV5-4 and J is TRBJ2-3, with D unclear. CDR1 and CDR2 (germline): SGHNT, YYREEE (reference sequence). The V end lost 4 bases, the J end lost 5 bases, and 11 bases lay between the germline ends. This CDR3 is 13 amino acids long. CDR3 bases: TGTGCCAGCAGCATGAATCTGGGAGATACGCAGTATTTT. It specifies CASSMNLGDTQYF.

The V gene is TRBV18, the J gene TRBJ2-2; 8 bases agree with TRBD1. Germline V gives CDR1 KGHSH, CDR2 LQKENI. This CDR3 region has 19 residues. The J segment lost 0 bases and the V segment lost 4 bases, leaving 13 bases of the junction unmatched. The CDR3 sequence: CASSRTGQGVGANTGELFF. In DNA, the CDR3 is TGTGCCAGCTCACGAACTGGACAGGGTGTGGGCGCGAACACCGGGGAGCTGTTTTTT.

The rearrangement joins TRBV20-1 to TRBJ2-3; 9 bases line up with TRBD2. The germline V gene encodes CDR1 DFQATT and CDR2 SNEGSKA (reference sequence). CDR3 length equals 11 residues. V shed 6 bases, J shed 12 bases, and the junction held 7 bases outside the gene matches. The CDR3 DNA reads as TGCAGTGCCCGGATGACTAGCGGACAGTATTTT. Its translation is CSARMTSGQYF.

CDR3 region: CASAASGSRFSYEQYF. CDR3 sequence (DNA): TGTGCCAGCGCGGCTAGCGGGTCTCGATTCTCCTACGAGCAGTACTTC. The V and J genes are TRBV19 and TRBJ2-7, with 8 bases lining up with TRBD2. J was trimmed by 0 bases and V by 9 bases; bases with no gene match: 13. Germline-derived CDR1 and CDR2 are LNHDA and SQIVND (reference sequence). CDR3 length: 16 residues.

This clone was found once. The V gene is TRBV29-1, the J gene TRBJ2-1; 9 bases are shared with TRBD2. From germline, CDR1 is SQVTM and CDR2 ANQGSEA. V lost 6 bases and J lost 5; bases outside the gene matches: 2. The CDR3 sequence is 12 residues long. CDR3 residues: CSVKRGDNEQFF. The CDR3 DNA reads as TGCAGCGTCAAGCGGGGGGACAATGAGCAGTTCTTC.

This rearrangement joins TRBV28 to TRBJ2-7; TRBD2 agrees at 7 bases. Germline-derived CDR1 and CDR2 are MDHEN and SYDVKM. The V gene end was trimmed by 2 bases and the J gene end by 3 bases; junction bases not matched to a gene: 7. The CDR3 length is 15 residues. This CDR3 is CASSLPAGNFYEQYF. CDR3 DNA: TGTGCCAGCAGTTTACCAGCGGGAAACTTCTACGAGCAGTACTTC.

CDR3 in amino acids: CASSSGDRGQETQYF. The CDR3 region has the DNA TGTGCCAGCAGCTCAGGGGACAGGGGGCAAGAGACCCAGTACTTC. V gene TRBV5-8 combines with J gene TRBJ2-5; 11 bases align to TRBD1. Per the germline V gene, CDR1 is SGHTS and CDR2 is YDEGEE. The CDR3 covers 15 residues. V was clipped by 3 bases and J by 2 bases; unmatched bases: 3.

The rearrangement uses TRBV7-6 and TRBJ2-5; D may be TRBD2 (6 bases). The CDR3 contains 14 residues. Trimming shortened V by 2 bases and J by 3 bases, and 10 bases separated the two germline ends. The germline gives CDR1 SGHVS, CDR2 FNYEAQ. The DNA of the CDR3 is TGTGCCAGCAGCTTAATGGCTAGCGAAGAGACCCAGTACTTC. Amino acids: CASSLMASEETQYF. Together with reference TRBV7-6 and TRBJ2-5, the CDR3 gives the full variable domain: GAGVSQSPRYKVTKRGQDVALRCDPISGHVSLYWYRQALGQGPEFLTYFNYEAQQDKSGLPNDRFSAERPEGSISTLTIQRTEQRDSAMYRCASSLMASEETQYFGPGTRLLVL.

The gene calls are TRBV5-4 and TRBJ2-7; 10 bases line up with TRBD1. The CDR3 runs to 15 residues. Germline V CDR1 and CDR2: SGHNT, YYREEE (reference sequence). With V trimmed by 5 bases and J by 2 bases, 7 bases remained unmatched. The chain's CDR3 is CASRAGQGGPYEQYF. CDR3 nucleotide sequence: TGTGCCAGCAGAGCTGGACAGGGGGGGCCCTACGAGCAGTACTTC.

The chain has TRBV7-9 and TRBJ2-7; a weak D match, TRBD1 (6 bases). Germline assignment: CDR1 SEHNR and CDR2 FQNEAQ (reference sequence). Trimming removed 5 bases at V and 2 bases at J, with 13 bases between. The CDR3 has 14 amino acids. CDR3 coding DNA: TGTGCCAGCAGCCCAGGGGTATACGCCTACGAGCAGTACTTC. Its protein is CASSPGVYAYEQYF.